This note documents a single T cell receptor (beta chain) sequence. Profiling relied on immunoSEQ multiplex PCR, and the TCRdb table lists in-frame clones only, not all of them. The profile shows fewer than 400,000 clones, 60% to 80% of them singletons. V was trimmed by 7 bases and J by 5 bases, leaving 12 bases between them. Germline CDR1 SNHLY, CDR2 FYNNEI. The length of the CDR3 is 13 residues. These data originate in a study of cytotoxic CD8 clonotypes in ibrutinib-treated CLL. This sequence originates from a human donor with chronic lymphocytic leukemia. The chain recombines TRBV2 with TRBJ1-5; D may be TRBD1 (6 bases). The sequencing here drew on PBMCs, taken after 36 months of ibrutinib treatment. CDR3 nucleotide sequence: TGTGCCAGCAACCAGGGGAGGGATCAGCCCCAGCATTTT. Encoded protein: CASNQGRDQPQHF. The entire variable domain, with the rest obtained from reference TRBV2 and TRBJ1-5, is as follows: EPEVTQTPSHQVTQMGQEVILRCVPISNHLYFYWYRQILGQKVEFLVSFYNNEISEKSEIFDDQFSVERPDGSNFTLKIRSTKLEDSAMYFCASNQGRDQPQHFGDGTRLSIL.